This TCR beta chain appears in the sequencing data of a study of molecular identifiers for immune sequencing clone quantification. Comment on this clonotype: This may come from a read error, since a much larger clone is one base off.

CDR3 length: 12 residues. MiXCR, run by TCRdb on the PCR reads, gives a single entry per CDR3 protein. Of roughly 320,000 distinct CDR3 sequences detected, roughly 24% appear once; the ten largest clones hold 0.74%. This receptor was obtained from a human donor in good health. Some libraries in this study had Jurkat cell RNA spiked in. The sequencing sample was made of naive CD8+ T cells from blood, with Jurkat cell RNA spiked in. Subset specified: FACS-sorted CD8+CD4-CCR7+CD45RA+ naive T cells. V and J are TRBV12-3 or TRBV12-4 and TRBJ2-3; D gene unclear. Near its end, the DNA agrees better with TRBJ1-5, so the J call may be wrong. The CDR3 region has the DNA TGTGCCAGCGGGAACTCCTGGGATACGCAGCATTTT. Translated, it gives CASGNSWDTQHF.